The 20 T cell receptor beta chains in this list originate from one sample, sequenced in a study of molecular identifiers for immune sequencing clone quantification. MiXCR, applied by TCRdb to the PCR reads, yields one record per CDR3 protein. The sample lists around 460,000 distinct CDR3 sequences, roughly 25% occurring once. Material: naive CD8+ T cells from blood, with Jurkat cell RNA spiked in. Indicated subset: FACS-sorted CD8+CD4-CCR7+CD45RA+ naive T cells. These receptors came from a human donor in good health. Some libraries in this study had Jurkat cell RNA spiked in.

This clonotype was found many times. V and J are TRBV6-2 or TRBV6-3 and TRBJ1-5; no firm D call. This CDR3 has 15 amino acids. Per the germline V gene, CDR1 is MNHEY and CDR2 is SVGEGT. V lost 3 bases and J lost 5, with 14 bases in between. The CDR3 DNA reads as TGTGCCAGCAGTTATGAAGGCCTGGTGGATCAGCCCCAGCATTTT. Protein sequence: CASSYEGLVDQPQHF.

This clonotype was recorded once. The chain couples TRBV18 to TRBJ2-5, with a tentative D call TRBD2 (5 bases). Germline assignment: CDR1 KGHSH and CDR2 LQKENI. With 4 bases removed from V and 2 bases from J, the gap between germline ends came to 14 bases. This CDR3 is built from 15 residues. This chain's CDR3 is CASSLPLGLQETQYF. The CDR3 region has the DNA TGTGCCAGCTCACTACCCCTCGGACTGCAAGAGACCCAGTACTTC.

V gene TRBV12-3 or TRBV12-4 combines with J gene TRBJ1-1, with D unresolved. This CDR3 is 13 amino acids long. V was shortened by 3 bases and J by 9 bases, with 14 bases between the two germline ends. The DNA of the CDR3 is TGTGCCAGCAGTTTTGGCAGTGCGGCTAAAGCTTTCTTT. This gives the protein CASSFGSAAKAFF.

This clonotype was found a few times. The V and J genes are TRBV6-2 or TRBV6-3 and TRBJ1-5; D may be TRBD1 (5 bases). Trimming took 4 bases from V and 3 from J, leaving 13 bases between them. Germline CDR1 is MNHEY and CDR2 is SVGEGT. The CDR3 is made up of 15 amino acids. CDR3 protein: CASSLAGGYNQPQHF. The CDR3 bases are TGTGCCAGCAGTTTAGCGGGGGGGTACAATCAGCCCCAGCATTTT.

The chain combines TRBV2 with TRBJ2-5; D ambiguous. V was clipped by 5 bases and J by 5 bases, with 15 bases between them. The CDR3 is 14 residues long. Germline loops: CDR1 SNHLY, CDR2 FYNNEI. DNA for the CDR3: TGTGCCAGCAGTCGGCAGAACCAACCGGAGACCCAGTACTTC. Amino acids: CASSRQNQPETQYF.

This clonotype was recorded only once. A much larger clone is a single base away; this may be a read error. The chain uses TRBV7-6 and TRBJ2-3; D gene uncertain. CDR3 size: 14 residues. Germline lookup yields CDR1 SGHVS and CDR2 FNYEAQ. V lost 2 bases, J lost 4 bases, and 10 bases lay in between. This CDR3 is CASSLYTEPDTQYF. The CDR3 DNA is TGTGCCAGCAGCTTATATACGGAGCCAGATACGCAGTATTTT.

In its sample, this clonotype was seen many times. The gene calls are TRBV29-1 and TRBJ1-1; D might be TRBD1 (5 bases). Germline V gives CDR1 SQVTM, CDR2 ANQGSEA. The CDR3 sequence is 11 residues long. V was clipped by 5 bases and J by 5 bases, with 9 bases between them. CDR3 DNA: TGCAGCGTTTTGGAGGGGACTGAAGCTTTCTTT. It specifies CSVLEGTEAFF.

The chain uses TRBV19 and TRBJ2-7; D gene ambiguous. CDR3 length: 14 amino acids. Trimming removed 7 bases at V and 3 bases at J, with 16 bases between. The germline V gene has CDR1 LNHDA and CDR2 SQIVND (reference sequence). The CDR3 DNA reads as TGTGCCAGTACTAATGGCAGGCCTTTCTACGAGCAGTACTTC. This translates into CASTNGRPFYEQYF.

This clonotype was found a few times. This chain connects TRBV13 to TRBJ2-2; D unresolved. Germline CDR1 reads PRHDT; CDR2 reads FYEKMQ (reference sequence). V lost 2 bases and J lost 2, with 9 bases in between. The CDR3 covers 15 residues. The CDR3 loop is CASSLLAVNTGELFF. The CDR3 DNA follows: TGTGCCAGCAGCTTACTTGCGGTAAACACCGGGGAGCTGTTTTTT.

The J gene is TRBJ2-2, the V gene TRBV10-3, with D unresolved. The germline CDR1 and CDR2 sequences are ENHRY and SYGVKD. The CDR3 extends over 15 amino acids. The V end was cut by 3 bases, the J end by 3 bases, with 11 bases between. This CDR3 is CAISDPQVHTGELFF. The DNA for the CDR3 is TGTGCCATCAGTGACCCTCAGGTCCACACCGGGGAGCTGTTTTTT.

Regarding this clonotype: A much larger clone lies a single base off, so this may be a read error. This rearrangement joins TRBV5-1 to TRBJ2-7; weak D call: TRBD2 (7 bases). Germline-derived CDR1 and CDR2 are SGHRS and YFSETQ. The CDR3 is made up of 15 amino acids. CDR3 DNA: TGCGCCAGCGGCTTGTCGACGGGGGGCACGTACGAGCAGTACTTC. This encodes CASGLSTGGTYEQYF.

This clonotype was counted at least ten times. The chain carries TRBV4-3 and TRBJ2-6; no reliable D call. V was shortened by 0 bases and J by 1 base, with 10 bases between the two germline ends. The CDR3 has 17 amino acids. Germline CDR1 is LGHNA and CDR2 is YSLEER. CDR3 sequence reads: CASSQDRRESGANVLTF. In DNA form, the CDR3 reads TGCGCCAGCAGCCAAGACAGAAGGGAATCTGGGGCCAACGTCCTGACTTTC.

The chain couples TRBV7-6 to TRBJ1-1; 9 nucleotides match TRBD1. The ends lost 5 bases at V and 10 bases at J; junction bases unmatched: 8. CDR1 is SGHVS, CDR2 FNYEAQ, per germline. The CDR3 contains 13 residues. The chain's CDR3 is CASSAKTGGGAFF. CDR3 DNA: TGTGCCAGCAGCGCCAAGACAGGGGGTGGAGCTTTCTTT.

This clonotype was counted ten times or more. This chain joins TRBV20-1 and TRBJ2-7; 7 bases line up with TRBD1. In germline, CDR1 is DFQATT, CDR2 SNEGSKA (reference sequence). Trimming at V came to 0 bases and at J to 3 bases, leaving 8 bases not matched to a gene. The CDR3 loop spans 15 amino acids. Written as DNA, the CDR3 is TGCAGTGCTAGAGATGAAGGGGGCGGTGTCTACGAGCAGTACTTC. Protein product: CSARDEGGGVYEQYF.

The V call is TRBV19, the J call TRBJ2-3, with D perhaps matching TRBD1 (5 bases). This CDR3 contains 14 residues. Germline CDR1 is LNHDA and CDR2 is SQIVND (reference sequence). V was shortened by 7 bases and J by 4 bases, with 15 bases between the two germline ends. CDR3 bases: TGTGCCAGTAATGGGCAGGGTTTCGCAGATACGCAGTATTTT. It is translated as CASNGQGFADTQYF.

This clonotype was seen repeatedly, ten times or more. The chain recombines TRBV7-6 with TRBJ1-1; D is undetermined. Per the germline V gene, CDR1 is SGHVS and CDR2 is FNYEAQ. V was clipped by 5 bases and J by 5 bases, with 9 bases between them. This CDR3 comprises 12 residues. The CDR3 DNA sequence: TGTGCCAGCAGCCCGCTCGTAACTGAAGCTTTCTTT. Amino acids: CASSPLVTEAFF.

A remark on this clonotype: A much bigger clone sits one base away, suggesting this may be a read error. This chain joins TRBV5-1 and TRBJ2-4, with D perhaps assigned TRBD1 or TRBD2 (5 bases each). The CDR3 runs 16 residues. The V gene's germline CDR1 is SGHRS and CDR2 YFSETQ. CDR3 in amino acids: CASSWDATVAKNFQYF. The CDR3 nucleotides read TGCGCCAGCAGCTGGGACGCAACAGTAGCCAAAAACTTTCAGTACTTC.

This clonotype occurred many times. The V gene is TRBV6-2 or TRBV6-3, the J gene TRBJ1-1; 7 bases are shared with TRBD1. The CDR3 has 14 amino acids. CDR1 is MNHEY and CDR2 is SVGEGT in the germline V gene. V lost 6 bases and J lost 4; bases outside the gene matches: 8. The DNA for the CDR3 is TGTGCCAGCAGCCTAACACAGGGGACCACTGAAGCTTTCTTT. Its translation: CASSLTQGTTEAFF.

The J gene is TRBJ2-3, the V gene TRBV5-1; tentative D call: TRBD2 (5 bases). The CDR3 loop spans 13 amino acids. The germline V and J ends were trimmed by 0 bases and 5 bases, with 7 bases remaining between them. In germline, CDR1 is SGHRS, CDR2 YFSETQ. This chain's CDR3 is CASSLGEGDTQYF. The DNA of the CDR3 is TGCGCCAGCAGCTTGGGAGAGGGAGATACGCAGTATTTT.

The chain couples TRBV12-3 or TRBV12-4 to TRBJ2-5; 7 nucleotides line up with TRBD2. The CDR3 extends over 15 amino acids. Germline trimming cut 4 bases from V and 2 bases from J; bases unmatched to any gene: 7. CDR3 nucleotide sequence: TGTGCCAGCAGTTCTCCTAGGGAGGGACAAGAGACCCAGTACTTC. This codes for CASSSPREGQETQYF.